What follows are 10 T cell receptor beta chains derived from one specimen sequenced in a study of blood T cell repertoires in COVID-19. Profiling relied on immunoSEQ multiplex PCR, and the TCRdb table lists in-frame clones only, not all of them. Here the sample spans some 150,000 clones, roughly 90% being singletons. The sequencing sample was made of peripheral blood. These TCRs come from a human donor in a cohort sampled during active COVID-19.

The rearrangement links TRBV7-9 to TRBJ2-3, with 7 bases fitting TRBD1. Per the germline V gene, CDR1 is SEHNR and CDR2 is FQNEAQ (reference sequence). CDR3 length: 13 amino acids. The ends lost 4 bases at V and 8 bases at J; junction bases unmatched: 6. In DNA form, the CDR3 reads TGTGCCAGCAGCTACCGACAGGGTGGTACGCAGTATTTT. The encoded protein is CASSYRQGGTQYF.

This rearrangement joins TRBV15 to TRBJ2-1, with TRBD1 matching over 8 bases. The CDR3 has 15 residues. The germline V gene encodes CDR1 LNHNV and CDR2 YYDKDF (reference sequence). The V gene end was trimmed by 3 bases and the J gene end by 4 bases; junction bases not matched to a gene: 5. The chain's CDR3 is CATSSGQGTYNEQFF. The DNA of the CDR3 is TGTGCCACCAGCAGCGGACAGGGAACTTACAATGAGCAGTTCTTC.

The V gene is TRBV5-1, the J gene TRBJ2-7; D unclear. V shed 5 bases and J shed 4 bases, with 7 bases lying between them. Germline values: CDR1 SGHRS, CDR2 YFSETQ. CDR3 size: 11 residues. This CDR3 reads CASRQTYEQYF. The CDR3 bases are TGCGCCAGCAGGCAGACTTACGAGCAGTACTTC.

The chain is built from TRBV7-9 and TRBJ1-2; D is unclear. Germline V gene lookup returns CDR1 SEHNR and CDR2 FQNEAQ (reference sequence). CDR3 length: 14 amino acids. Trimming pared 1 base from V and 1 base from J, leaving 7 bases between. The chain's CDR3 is CASSLGRLNYGYTF. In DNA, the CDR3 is TGTGCCAGCAGCTTAGGTAGACTTAACTATGGCTACACCTTC.

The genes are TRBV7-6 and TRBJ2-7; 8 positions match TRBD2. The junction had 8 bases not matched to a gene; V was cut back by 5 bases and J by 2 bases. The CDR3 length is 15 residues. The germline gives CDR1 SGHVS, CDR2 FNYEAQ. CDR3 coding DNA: TGTGCCAGCAGCGCCGGCGGGGGGTGGACCTACGAGCAGTACTTC. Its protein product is CASSAGGGWTYEQYF.

The CDR3 protein is CASSDPRQGYGYTF. The CDR3 region has the DNA TGTGCCAGCAGCGATCCTCGACAGGGCTATGGCTACACCTTC. The chain uses TRBV3-1 (or the pseudogene TRBV3-2) and TRBJ1-2; TRBD1 matches 7 bases. V shed 5 bases, J shed 4 bases, and the junction held 7 bases outside the gene matches. The CDR3 runs to 14 residues. Looked up from germline, CDR1 is LGHDT and CDR2 is YNNKEL (reference sequence).

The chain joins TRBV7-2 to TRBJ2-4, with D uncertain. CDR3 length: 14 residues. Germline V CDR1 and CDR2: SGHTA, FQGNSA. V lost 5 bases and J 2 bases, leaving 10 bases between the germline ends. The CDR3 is CASSAGWSKNIQYF. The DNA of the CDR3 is TGTGCCAGCAGCGCAGGCTGGTCCAAAAACATTCAGTACTTC. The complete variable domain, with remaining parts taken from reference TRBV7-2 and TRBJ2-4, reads GAGVSQSPSNKVTEKGKDVELRCDPISGHTALYWYRQSLGQGLEFLIYFQGNSAPDKSGLPSDRFSAERTGGSVSTLTIQRTQQEDSAVYLCASSAGWSKNIQYFGAGTRLSVL.

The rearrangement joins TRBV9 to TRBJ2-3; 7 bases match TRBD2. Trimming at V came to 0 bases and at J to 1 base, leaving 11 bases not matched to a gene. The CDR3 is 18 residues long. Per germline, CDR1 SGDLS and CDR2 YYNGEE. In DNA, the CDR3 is TGTGCCAGCAGCGTAGGGTTGAGTGGAGGACTAGGCACAGATACGCAGTATTTT. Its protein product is CASSVGLSGGLGTDTQYF.

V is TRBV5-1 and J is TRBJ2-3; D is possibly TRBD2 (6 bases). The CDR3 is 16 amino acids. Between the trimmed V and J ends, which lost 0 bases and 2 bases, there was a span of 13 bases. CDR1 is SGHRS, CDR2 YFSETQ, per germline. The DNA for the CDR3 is TGCGCCAGCAGCTTGGTGGCGGGGATATCCACAGATACGCAGTATTTT. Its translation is CASSLVAGISTDTQYF.

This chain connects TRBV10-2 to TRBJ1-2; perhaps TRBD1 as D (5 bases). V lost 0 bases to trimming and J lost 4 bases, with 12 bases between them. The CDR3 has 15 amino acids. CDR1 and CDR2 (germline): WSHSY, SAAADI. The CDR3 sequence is CASSESQGSLYGYTF. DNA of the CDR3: TGCGCCAGCAGTGAGTCGCAGGGATCTCTCTATGGCTACACCTTC.